Below, 7 T cell receptor beta chains from the same sample are listed, as sequenced in a study of immune cell composition in non-small cell lung cancer. TCRdb keeps only in-frame clones here, not all; method: immunoSEQ multiplex PCR. The sample holds roughly 10,000 clones, under 65% seen once. Sequenced material: lung tumor tissue. These receptors originate from a human donor with non-small cell lung cancer.

The rearrangement uses TRBV9 and TRBJ2-1; D not certain. Deletions cut 1 base from V and 10 bases from J, with 15 bases between. CDR1 SGDLS and CDR2 YYNGEE come from the germline V gene. The CDR3 runs to 14 residues. The CDR3 DNA reads TGTGCCAGCAGCGTATTTGACGAATTCAGGGAGCAGTTCTTC. Its protein product is CASSVFDEFREQFF.

This chain uses TRBV18 with TRBJ2-7; D may be TRBD1 (6 bases). This CDR3 is built from 12 residues. Trimming took off 5 bases at V and 3 bases at J, with 8 bases between the two ends. CDR1 and CDR2 from the germline V gene are KGHSH and LQKENI. The CDR3, as DNA: TGTGCCAGCTCATGGACAGACTACGAGCAGTACTTC. As protein: CASSWTDYEQYF.

This chain joins TRBV7-3 and TRBJ2-3; 13 nucleotides align to TRBD2. Trimming removed 5 bases from V and 4 bases from J; junction bases left unmatched: 6. Germline CDR1 is SGHTA and CDR2 is FQGTGA. The CDR3 extends over 16 amino acids. CDR3 nucleotide sequence: TGTGCCAGCAGCAATGGACTAGCGGGAGTCGCAGATACGCAGTATTTT. Amino acid sequence: CASSNGLAGVADTQYF.

The V call is TRBV28, the J call TRBJ2-2, with D possibly matching TRBD1 (6 bases). Per the germline V gene, CDR1 is MDHEN and CDR2 is SYDVKM. Trimming cost V 0 bases and J 3 bases, with 20 bases left between them. The CDR3 sequence is 19 residues long. CDR3 in amino acids: CASSLWGPRPGEDTGELFF. The CDR3 region has the DNA TGTGCCAGCAGTTTATGGGGTCCCAGACCAGGGGAAGACACCGGGGAGCTGTTTTTT.

This clone was observed a handful of times. The genes are TRBV4-3 and TRBJ1-1; TRBD1 matches 7 bases. CDR1 LGHNA and CDR2 YSLEER come from the germline V gene. V lost 0 bases, J lost 2 bases, and 3 bases stayed unmatched. This CDR3 is 15 amino acids long. CDR3 in amino acids: CASSQDRQGNTEAFF. The CDR3 bases are TGCGCCAGCAGCCAAGATCGACAGGGCAACACTGAAGCTTTCTTT.

This clone has only a few counts. Compared with germline, one end of the junction differs, possibly owing to a read error. This chain connects TRBV7-2 to TRBJ2-7, with 7 bases identical to TRBD2. Germline values: CDR1 SGHTA, CDR2 FQGNSA. The CDR3 is made up of 15 amino acids. The CDR3 sequence is CASSQAREGPYEQYF. CDR3 nucleotide sequence: TGCGCCAGCAGCCAAGCGAGGGAGGGCCCCTACGAGCAGTACTTC.

The V and J genes are TRBV7-9 and TRBJ1-2; 7 bases align to TRBD1. J lost 2 bases, V lost 5 bases, and 14 bases had no gene match. The length of the CDR3 is 17 residues. Germline CDR1 reads SEHNR; CDR2 reads FQNEAQ (reference sequence). CDR3 sequence (DNA): TGTGCCAGCAGCCAAACAGGGGAAACTGCCTTCAACTATGGCTACACCTTC. As protein: CASSQTGETAFNYGYTF.